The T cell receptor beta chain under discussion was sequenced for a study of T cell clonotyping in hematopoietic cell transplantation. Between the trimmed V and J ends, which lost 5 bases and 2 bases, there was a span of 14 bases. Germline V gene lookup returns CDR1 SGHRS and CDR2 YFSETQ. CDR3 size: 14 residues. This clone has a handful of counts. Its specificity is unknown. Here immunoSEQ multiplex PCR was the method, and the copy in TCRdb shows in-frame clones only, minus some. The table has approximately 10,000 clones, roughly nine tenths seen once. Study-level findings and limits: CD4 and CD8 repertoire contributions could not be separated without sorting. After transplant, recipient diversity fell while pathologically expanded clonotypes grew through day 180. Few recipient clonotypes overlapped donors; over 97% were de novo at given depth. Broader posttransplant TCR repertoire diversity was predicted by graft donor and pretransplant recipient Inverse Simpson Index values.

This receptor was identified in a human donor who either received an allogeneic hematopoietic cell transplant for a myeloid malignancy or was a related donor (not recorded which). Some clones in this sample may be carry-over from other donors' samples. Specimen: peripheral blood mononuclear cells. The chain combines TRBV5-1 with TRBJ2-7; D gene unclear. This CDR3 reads CASRLGVQPYEQYF. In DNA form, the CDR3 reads TGCGCCAGCAGATTAGGAGTGCAGCCCTACGAGCAGTACTTC.